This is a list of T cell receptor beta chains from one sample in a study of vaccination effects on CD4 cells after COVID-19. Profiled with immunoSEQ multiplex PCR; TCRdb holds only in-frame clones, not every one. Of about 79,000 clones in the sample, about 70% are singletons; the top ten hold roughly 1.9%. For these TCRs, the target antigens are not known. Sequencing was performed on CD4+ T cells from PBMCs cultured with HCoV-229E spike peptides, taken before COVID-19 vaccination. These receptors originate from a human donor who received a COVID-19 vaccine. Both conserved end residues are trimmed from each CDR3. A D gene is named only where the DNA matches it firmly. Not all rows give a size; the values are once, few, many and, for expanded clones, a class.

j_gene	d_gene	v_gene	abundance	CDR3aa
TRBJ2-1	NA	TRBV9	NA	ASSDSDQLPKF
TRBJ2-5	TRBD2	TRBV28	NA	ASSRWDSGGQETQY
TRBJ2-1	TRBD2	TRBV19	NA	ASSIIFQRGGSNEQF
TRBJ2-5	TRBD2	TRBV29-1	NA	SVSRGGSEETQY
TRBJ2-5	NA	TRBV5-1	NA	ASSYPGPTQETQY
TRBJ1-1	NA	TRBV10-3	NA	AIRPSGMEAF
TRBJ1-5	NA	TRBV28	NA	ASSFVEQPQH
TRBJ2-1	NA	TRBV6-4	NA	ASSLQGLAYNEQF
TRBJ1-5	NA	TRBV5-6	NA	ASSLAGVNQPQH
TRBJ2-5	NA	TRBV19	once	ASSIWVGTVGGTQY
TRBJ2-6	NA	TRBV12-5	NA	ASGGGTSFEANVLT
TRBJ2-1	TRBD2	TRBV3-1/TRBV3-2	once	ASSGGSRRGDEQF
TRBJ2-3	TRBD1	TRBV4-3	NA	ASSHQGVSTDTQY
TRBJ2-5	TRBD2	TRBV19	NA	ASRTSGGRETQY
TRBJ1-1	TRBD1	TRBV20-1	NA	SASRGTGVNTEAF